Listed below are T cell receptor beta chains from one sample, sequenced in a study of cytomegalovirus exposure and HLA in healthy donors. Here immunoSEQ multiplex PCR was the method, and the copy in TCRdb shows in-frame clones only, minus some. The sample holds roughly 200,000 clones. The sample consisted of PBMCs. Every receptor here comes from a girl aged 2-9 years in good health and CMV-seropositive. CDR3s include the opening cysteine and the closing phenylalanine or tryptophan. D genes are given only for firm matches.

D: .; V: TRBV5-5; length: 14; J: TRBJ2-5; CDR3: CASSLGSEAETQYF; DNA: TGTGCCAGCAGCTTGGGGTCAGAAGCGGAGACCCAGTACTTC
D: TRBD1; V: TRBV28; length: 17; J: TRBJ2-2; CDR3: CASSLPTGQGYAGELFF; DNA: TGTGCCAGCAGTCTGCCCACGGGACAGGGTTATGCCGGGGAGCTGTTTTTT
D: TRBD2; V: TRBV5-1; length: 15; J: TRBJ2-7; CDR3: CASSLPGLAGTEQYF; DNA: TGCGCCAGCAGCCTCCCCGGGCTAGCGGGCACCGAGCAGTACTTC
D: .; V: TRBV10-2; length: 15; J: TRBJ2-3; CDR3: CASIADLSGLDTQYF; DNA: TGCGCCAGCATTGCGGACCTCAGCGGGTTAGATACGCAGTATTTT
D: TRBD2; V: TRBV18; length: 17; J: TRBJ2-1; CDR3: CASSPPGSGGSYNEQFF; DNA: TGTGCCAGCTCACCACCAGGGTCGGGAGGGTCCTACAATGAGCAGTTCTTC
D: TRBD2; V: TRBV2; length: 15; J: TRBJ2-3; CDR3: CASSSTSVRTDTQYF; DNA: TGTGCCAGCAGTTCAACTAGCGTACGCACAGATACGCAGTATTTT
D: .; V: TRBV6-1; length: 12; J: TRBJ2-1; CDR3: CASSEGHRGQFF; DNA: TGTGCCAGCAGTGAGGGACACCGGGGACAGTTCTTC
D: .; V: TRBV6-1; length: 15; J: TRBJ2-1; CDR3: CASTTRPSSYNEQFF; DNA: TGTGCCAGCACAACTAGGCCGAGCTCCTACAATGAGCAGTTCTTC
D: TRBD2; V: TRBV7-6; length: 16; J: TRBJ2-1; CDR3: CASSRLAGGGYNEQFF; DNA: TGTGCCAGCAGCCGACTAGCGGGTGGAGGCTACAATGAGCAGTTCTTC
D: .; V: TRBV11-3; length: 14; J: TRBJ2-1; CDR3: CASSLDPAYNEQFF; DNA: TGTGCCAGCAGCTTAGATCCGGCCTACAATGAGCAGTTCTTC
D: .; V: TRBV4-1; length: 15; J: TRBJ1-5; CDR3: CASSQTVQGVQPQHF; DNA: TGCGCCAGCAGCCAAACTGTCCAGGGTGTTCAGCCCCAGCATTTT
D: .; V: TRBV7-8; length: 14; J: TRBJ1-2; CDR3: CASMGADSNYGYTF; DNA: TGTGCCAGCATGGGGGCCGACTCTAACTATGGCTACACCTTC
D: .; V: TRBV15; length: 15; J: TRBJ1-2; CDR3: CATSRVDRTRYGYTF; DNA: TGTGCCACCAGCAGAGTCGACAGGACCCGCTATGGCTACACCTTC
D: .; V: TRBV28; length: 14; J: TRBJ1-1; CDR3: CASSPPRENTEAFF; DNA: TGTGCCAGCAGTCCCCCCAGGGAGAACACTGAAGCTTTCTTT
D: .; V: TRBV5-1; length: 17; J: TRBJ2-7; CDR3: CASSFAARGGRVGEQYF; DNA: TGCGCCAGCAGCTTCGCGGCGCGCGGGGGCCGAGTAGGCGAGCAGTACTTC
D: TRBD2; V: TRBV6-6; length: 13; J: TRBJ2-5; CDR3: CASSSGKGREQYF; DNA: TGTGCCAGCAGTTCCGGAAAGGGGAGGGAGCAGTACTTC
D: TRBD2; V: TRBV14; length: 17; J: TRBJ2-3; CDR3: CASSQVRGGRTVDTQYF; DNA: TGTGCCAGCAGCCAAGTCAGGGGCGGGAGGACCGTGGATACGCAGTATTTT
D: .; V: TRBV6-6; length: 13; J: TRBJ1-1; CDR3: CASSYLNREEAFF; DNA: TGTGCCAGCAGTTACTTAAACAGGGAAGAAGCTTTCTTT
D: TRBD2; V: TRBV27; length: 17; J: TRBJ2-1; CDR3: CASSLHPGLAGLNEQFF; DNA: TGTGCCAGCAGTTTACATCCGGGACTAGCGGGCCTAAATGAGCAGTTCTTC
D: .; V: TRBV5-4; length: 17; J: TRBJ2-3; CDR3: CASSSPIGGKTADTQYF; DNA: TGTGCCAGCAGCTCTCCCATCGGCGGGAAGACCGCAGATACGCAGTATTTT
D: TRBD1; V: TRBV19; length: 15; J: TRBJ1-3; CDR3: CASSPRQGAQNTIYF; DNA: TGTGCCAGTAGCCCTCGACAGGGGGCTCAGAACACCATATATTTT
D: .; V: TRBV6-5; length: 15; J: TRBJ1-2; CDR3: CASSYDRGPLYGYTF; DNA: TGTGCCAGCAGTTACGATAGGGGCCCTCTCTATGGCTACACCTTC
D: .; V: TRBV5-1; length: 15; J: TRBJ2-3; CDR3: CASRLQGGSTDTQYF; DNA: TGCGCCAGCAGGCTACAGGGAGGGTCCACAGATACGCAGTATTTT
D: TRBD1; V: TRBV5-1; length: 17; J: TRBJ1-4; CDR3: CASSLRQGDPLDEKLFF; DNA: TGCGCCAGCAGCTTACGTCAGGGGGACCCGTTGGATGAAAAACTGTTTTTT
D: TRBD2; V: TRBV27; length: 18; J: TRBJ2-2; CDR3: CASSLGGSSQVWTGELFF; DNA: TGTGCCAGCAGTTTAGGCGGGAGTTCCCAGGTGTGGACCGGGGAGCTGTTTTTT
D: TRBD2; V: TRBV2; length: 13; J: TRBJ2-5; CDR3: CASSGVGGETQYF; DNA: TGTGCCAGCAGTGGGGTGGGGGGGGAGACCCAGTACTTC
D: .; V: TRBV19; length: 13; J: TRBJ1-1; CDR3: CASSQPGNTEAFF; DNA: TGTGCCAGTAGTCAGCCGGGGAACACTGAAGCTTTCTTT